This T cell receptor beta chain was sequenced in a study of shared clonotypes between healthy human individuals. Trimming cost V 2 bases and J 2 bases; bases outside gene matches: 1. The CDR3 is 13 amino acids. The germline V gene encodes CDR1 SQVTM and CDR2 ANQGSEA. In regard to this clone: The same CDR3 is also encoded by other DNA sequences in this sample.

In the study's own analysis: ImmunoSEQ sequences covered only the junction and lacked quality scores; filtering therefore differed. Sequenced by immunoSEQ multiplex PCR; TCRdb stores in-frame clones only, minus some. V, J and clone size are those of that table, while D and trimming were read from the DNA. The table includes around 500,000 clones, roughly 80% detected once. Sequenced: PBMCs. The chain couples TRBV29-1 to TRBJ2-7; TRBD2 matches at 9 bases. This receptor was obtained from a middle-aged woman in good health. Some clones in this sample may be carry-over from other donors' samples. The CDR3 DNA reads TGCAGCGTTGAACTAGCGGGAACCTACGAGCAGTACTTC. This encodes CSVELAGTYEQYF.